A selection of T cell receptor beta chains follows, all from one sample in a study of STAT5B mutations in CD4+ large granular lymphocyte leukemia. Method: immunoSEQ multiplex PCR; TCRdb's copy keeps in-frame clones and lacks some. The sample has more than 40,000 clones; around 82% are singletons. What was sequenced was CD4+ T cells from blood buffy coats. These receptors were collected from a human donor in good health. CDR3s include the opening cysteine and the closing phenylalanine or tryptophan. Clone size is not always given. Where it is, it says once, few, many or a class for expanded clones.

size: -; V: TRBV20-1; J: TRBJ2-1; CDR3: CKAGSGNEQFF
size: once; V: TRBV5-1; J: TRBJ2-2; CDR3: CASSLLGGWNTGELFF
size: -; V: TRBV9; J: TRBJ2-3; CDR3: CASSSGLIHSTDTQYF
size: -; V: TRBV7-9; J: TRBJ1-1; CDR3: CASSPRDMNTEAFF
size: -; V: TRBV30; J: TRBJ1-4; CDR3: CACATGIRAREKLFF
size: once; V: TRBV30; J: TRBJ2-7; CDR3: CAWSIKGTGQYF
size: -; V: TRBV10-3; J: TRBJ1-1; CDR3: CAISDGTEAFF
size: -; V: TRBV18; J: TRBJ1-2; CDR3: CASSLRDTTNYGYTF
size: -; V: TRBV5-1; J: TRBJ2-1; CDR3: CASSETSGRAFPEQFF
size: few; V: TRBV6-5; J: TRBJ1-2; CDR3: CASSSDIRVYGYTF
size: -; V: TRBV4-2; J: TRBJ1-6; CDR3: CASSQSPGTDPHF
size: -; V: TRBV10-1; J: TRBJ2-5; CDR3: CAEPPGLAGAIQETQYF
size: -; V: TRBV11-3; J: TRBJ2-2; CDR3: CASSLQGTGELFF
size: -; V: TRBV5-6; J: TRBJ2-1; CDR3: CASSLRVAVFTNNEQFF
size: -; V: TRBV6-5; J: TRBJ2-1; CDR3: CASKSSGGRNEQFF
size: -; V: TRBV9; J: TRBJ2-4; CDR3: CASSVVSDGSKNIQYF
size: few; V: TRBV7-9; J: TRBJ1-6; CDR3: CASSLGRGHDNSPLHF
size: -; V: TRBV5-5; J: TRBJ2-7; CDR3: CASSLGASRTYEQYF
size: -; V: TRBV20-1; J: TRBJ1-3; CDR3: CSAPSGNTIYF
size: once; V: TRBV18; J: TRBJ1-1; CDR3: CASSGNTEAFF
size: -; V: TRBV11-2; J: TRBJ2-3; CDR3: CASSLLGGRTDTQYF
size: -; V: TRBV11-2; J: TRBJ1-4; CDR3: CASSLGETSTNEKLFF
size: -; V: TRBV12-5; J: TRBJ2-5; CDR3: CASGGLGAGPREETQYF
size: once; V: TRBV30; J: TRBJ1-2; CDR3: CAWSRDRANYGYTF
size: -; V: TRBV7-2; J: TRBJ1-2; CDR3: CASSLRQGQGGGGYTF
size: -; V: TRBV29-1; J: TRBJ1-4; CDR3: CSVDGANEKLFF
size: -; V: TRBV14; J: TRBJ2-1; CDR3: CASSQVMGNEQFF
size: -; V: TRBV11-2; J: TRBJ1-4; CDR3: CASSQPGTGEKLFF
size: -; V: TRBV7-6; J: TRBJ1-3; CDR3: CASSRTRGAGGNTIYF
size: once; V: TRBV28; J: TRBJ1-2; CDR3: CASSPRGRAIYGYTF
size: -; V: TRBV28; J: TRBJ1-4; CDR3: CASRPGQNNEKLFF
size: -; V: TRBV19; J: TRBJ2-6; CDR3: CASKGGGGANVLTF
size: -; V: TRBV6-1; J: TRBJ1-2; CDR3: CASSERGRRGYTF
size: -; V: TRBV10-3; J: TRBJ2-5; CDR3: CAISEGGWETQYF
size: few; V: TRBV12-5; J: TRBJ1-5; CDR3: CASGWDRGQPQHF
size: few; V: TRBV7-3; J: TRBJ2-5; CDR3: CASSLSPSGGETQYF
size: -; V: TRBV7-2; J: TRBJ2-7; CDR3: CASSLGGQGNEQYF
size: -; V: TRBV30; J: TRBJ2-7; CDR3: CAWSGGSTDEQYF
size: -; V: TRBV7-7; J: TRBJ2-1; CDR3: CASSLGTSGSYNEQFF
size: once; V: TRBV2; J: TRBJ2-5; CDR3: CASRNLEETQYF
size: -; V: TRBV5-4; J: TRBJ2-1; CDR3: CASSLYGSYNEQFF
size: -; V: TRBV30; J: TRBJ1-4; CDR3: CAWSVHRGPNEKLFF
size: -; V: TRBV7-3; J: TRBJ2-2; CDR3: CASSTGTGAHTGELFF
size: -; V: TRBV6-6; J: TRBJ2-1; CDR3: CASSSVSGGEQFF
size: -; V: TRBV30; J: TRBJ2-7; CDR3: CAWSPLAGETEYEQYF
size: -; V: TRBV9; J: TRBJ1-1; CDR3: CASSVGRGSEAFF
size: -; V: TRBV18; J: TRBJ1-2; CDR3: CASSTGLYGYTF
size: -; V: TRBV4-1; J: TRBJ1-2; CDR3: CASSPGDTTNYGYTF